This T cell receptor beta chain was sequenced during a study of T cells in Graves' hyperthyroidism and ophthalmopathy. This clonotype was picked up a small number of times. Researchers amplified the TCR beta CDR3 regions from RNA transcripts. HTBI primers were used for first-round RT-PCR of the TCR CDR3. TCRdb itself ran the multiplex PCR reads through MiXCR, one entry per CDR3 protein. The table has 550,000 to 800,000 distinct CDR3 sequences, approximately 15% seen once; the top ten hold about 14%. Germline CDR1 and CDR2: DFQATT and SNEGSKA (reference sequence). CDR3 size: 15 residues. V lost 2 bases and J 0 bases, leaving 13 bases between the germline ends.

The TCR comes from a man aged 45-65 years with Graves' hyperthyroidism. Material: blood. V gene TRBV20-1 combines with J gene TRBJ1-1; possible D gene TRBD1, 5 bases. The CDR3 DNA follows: TGCAGTGCTAGATGGGGGAGTACTATGAACACTGAAGCTTTCTTT. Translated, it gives CSARWGSTMNTEAFF.